These 18 T cell receptor beta chains originate from one sample sequenced in a study of graft-versus-host responses after intestinal transplantation. The data were produced by immunoSEQ multiplex PCR, yet TCRdb's version contains in-frame clones alone and is incomplete. The sample holds over 15,000 clones, about four fifths seen once. Sequences were derived from PBMCs, sampled 14 days after transplant. The receptor set was obtained from a human patient who received an intestinal transplant, so some T cells may come from the graft donor.

V gene TRBV2 combines with J gene TRBJ1-5; 7 nucleotides align to TRBD1. Germline trimming cut 8 bases from V and 6 bases from J; bases unmatched to any gene: 25. The CDR3 is made up of 19 amino acids. Germline V CDR1 and CDR2: SNHLY, FYNNEI. The CDR3 DNA sequence: TGTGCCAGCGGATCCTTCGCGTATAAACTAAGACAGGGTTGTCAGCCCCAGCATTTT. This translates into CASGSFAYKLRQGCQPQHF.

The V and J genes are TRBV2 and TRBJ2-1, with D unclear. The CDR3 length is 14 residues. The germline V gene encodes CDR1 SNHLY and CDR2 FYNNEI. The V gene lost 3 bases and the J gene lost 5 bases, with 11 bases spanning the gap. CDR3 coding DNA: TGTGCCAGCAGTGATTCAGGCCAAAACAATGAGCAGTTCTTC. It yields the protein CASSDSGQNNEQFF.

V is TRBV6-5 and J is TRBJ1-2, with D uncertain. V was cut by 0 bases and J by 4 bases, with 9 bases left in between. The CDR3 spans 14 residues. Germline CDR1 MNHEY, CDR2 SVGAGI. The CDR3 DNA follows: TGTGCCAGCAGTTACTCGTCAGGAGTCTATGGCTACACCTTC. Residues: CASSYSSGVYGYTF.

V and J are TRBV2 and TRBJ1-1; 8 positions match TRBD1. The V and J ends lost 6 bases and 4 bases, in that order; junction bases with no gene match: 4. The CDR3 runs 13 residues. Germline CDR1 SNHLY, CDR2 FYNNEI. CDR3: CASRNRGFTEAFF. DNA of the CDR3: TGTGCCAGCAGGAACAGGGGGTTCACTGAAGCTTTCTTT.

The V gene is TRBV2, the J gene TRBJ1-2; 7 nucleotides align to TRBD1. Unmatched junction bases numbered 8, after V lost 4 bases and J lost 3 bases. CDR3 length: 15 residues. CDR1 is SNHLY and CDR2 is FYNNEI in the germline V gene. This chain's CDR3 is CASSGTGTEYYGYTF. In DNA, the CDR3 is TGTGCCAGCAGTGGAACCGGGACAGAATACTATGGCTACACCTTC.

The gene calls are TRBV7-9 and TRBJ2-7; D is unclear. The CDR3 is 13 residues long. Trimming left V 3 bases short and J 6 bases short, with 12 bases between. In germline, CDR1 is SEHNR, CDR2 FQNEAQ (reference sequence). DNA for the CDR3: TGTGCCAGCAGCTTGGCAGGACGACGCGAGCAGTACTTC. It is translated as CASSLAGRREQYF.

The chain carries TRBV9 and TRBJ2-3, with a weak D call TRBD2 (5 bases). The germline V gene encodes CDR1 SGDLS and CDR2 YYNGEE. Trimming took off 3 bases at V and 6 bases at J, with 17 bases between the two ends. The CDR3 consists of 15 residues. CDR3 sequence: CASSARLPGSDTQYF. The CDR3 region has the DNA TGTGCCAGCAGCGCCCGACTTCCGGGATCCGATACGCAGTATTTT. Drawing the rest from reference TRBV9 and TRBJ2-3, the complete variable domain is DSGVTQTPKHLITATGQRVTLRCSPRSGDLSVYWYQQSLDQGLQFLIQYYNGEERAKGNILERFSAQQFPDLHSELNLSSLELGDSALYFCASSARLPGSDTQYFGPGTRLTVL.

Remarks on this clone: At the DNA level, this CDR3 is encoded by other sequences in the same sample as well. The gene calls are TRBV9 and TRBJ2-3; 8 bases agree with TRBD2. The CDR3 is 16 amino acids. Looked up from germline, CDR1 is SGDLS and CDR2 is YYNGEE. J was trimmed by 3 bases and V by 2 bases; bases with no gene match: 8. CDR3 sequence reads: CASSVMGLVSTDTQYF. In DNA form, the CDR3 reads TGTGCCAGCAGCGTTATGGGACTAGTCTCTACAGATACGCAGTATTTT.

This sequence joins TRBV19 and TRBJ1-1; the D is unclear. V was trimmed by 4 bases and J by 4 bases, leaving 19 bases between them. This CDR3 region has 16 residues. Germline assignment: CDR1 LNHDA and CDR2 SQIVND (reference sequence). CDR3 DNA sequence: TGTGCCAGTAGTAAAGGAGGGAAAGACCCCCGCACTGAAGCTTTCTTT. Translation: CASSKGGKDPRTEAFF.

J is TRBJ1-2 and V is TRBV29-1; TRBD1 is a possible D gene (6 bases). The CDR3 contains 14 residues. Germline assignment: CDR1 SQVTM and CDR2 ANQGSEA. V was cut by 1 base and J by 2 bases, with 11 bases left in between. The CDR3 region is CSVEVGGGNYGYTF. The DNA for the CDR3 is TGCAGCGTTGAAGTAGGAGGGGGAAACTATGGCTACACCTTC.

This clone was detected only once. This chain links TRBV11-3 with TRBJ1-6; TRBD1 is a possible D gene (6 bases). The CDR3 loop spans 16 amino acids. Germline CDR1 SGHNT, CDR2 YENEEA. V lost 3 bases and J 0 bases, leaving 9 bases between the germline ends. The CDR3 DNA reads TGTGCCAGCAGCTTCCCGGACAGCTCCTATAATTCACCCCTCCACTTT. This sequence encodes CASSFPDSSYNSPLHF.

The chain couples TRBV14 to TRBJ1-2, with no clear D. The V end lost 0 bases, the J end lost 4 bases, and 15 bases lay between the germline ends. The CDR3 is 16 residues long. The germline V gene encodes CDR1 SGHDN and CDR2 FVKESK. The CDR3 DNA reads as TGTGCCAGCAGCCAAGATACAACTACCTTTCCCTATGGCTACACCTTC. It specifies CASSQDTTTFPYGYTF.

The J gene is TRBJ1-5, the V gene TRBV27; 7 bases are shared with TRBD1. This CDR3 region has 14 residues. J lost 3 bases, V lost 6 bases, and 5 bases had no gene match. From germline, CDR1 is MNHEY and CDR2 SMNVEV (reference sequence). The CDR3: CASRTGLPNQPQHF. CDR3 nucleotide sequence: TGTGCCAGCAGGACAGGGTTACCCAATCAGCCCCAGCATTTT.

The rearrangement joins TRBV11-1 to TRBJ2-4; D gene uncertain. CDR1 is SGHAT and CDR2 is FQDESV in the germline V gene (reference sequence). Trimming shortened V by 1 base and J by 7 bases, and 5 bases separated the two germline ends. The CDR3 is made up of 12 amino acids. In nucleotides, the CDR3 is TGTGCCAGCAGCTTAGAACGTAACATTCAGTACTTC. This translates into CASSLERNIQYF.

The chain links TRBV2 to TRBJ2-1; TRBD1 matches at 11 bases. This CDR3 comprises 16 residues. Germline trimming cut 1 base from V and 8 bases from J; bases unmatched to any gene: 7. Germline V gene sequence: CDR1 SNHLY, CDR2 FYNNEI. DNA for the CDR3: TGTGCCAGCAGTGAAGATCCGGGACAGGGGGGATATGAGCAGTTCTTC. Residues: CASSEDPGQGGYEQFF.

The gene calls are TRBV30 and TRBJ1-5; D unresolved. CDR3 length: 13 amino acids. V shed 0 bases and J shed 3 bases, with 6 bases lying between them. Per the germline V gene, CDR1 is GTSNPN and CDR2 is SVGIG (reference sequence). CDR3 amino acids: CAWSVQNNQPQHF. Written as DNA, the CDR3 is TGTGCCTGGAGTGTACAGAACAATCAGCCCCAGCATTTT.

V and J are TRBV5-4 and TRBJ1-2, with no clear D. Germline V lookup: CDR1 SGHNT, CDR2 YYREEE (reference sequence). The CDR3 has 13 amino acids. V was shortened by 5 bases and J by 1 base, with 9 bases between the two germline ends. The DNA for the CDR3 is TGTGCCAGCAGTGCCTTCTTTAACTATGGCTACACCTTC. It translates to CASSAFFNYGYTF.

The chain has TRBV2 and TRBJ2-2; no clear D. Germline CDR1 SNHLY, CDR2 FYNNEI. CDR3 size: 13 residues. V lost 2 bases and J lost 5, with 6 bases in between. The DNA for the CDR3 is TGTGCCAGCAGTGAAATTTCGACCGGGGAGCTGTTTTTT. Its translation is CASSEISTGELFF.